The 17 T cell receptor beta chains in this list originate from one sample, sequenced in a study of T cell changes during pregnancy in multiple sclerosis. Only in-frame clones appear in the TCRdb table, and some are missing; sequencing was by immunoSEQ multiplex PCR. The data contain approximately 70,000 clones, 91% of them seen just once; the ten biggest clones take up approximately 2.4%. The specimen was peripheral blood, collected in the first trimester of pregnancy. These receptor sequences come from a female donor with multiple sclerosis, enrolled in a pregnancy study.

This chain joins TRBV27 and TRBJ2-3; 8 positions match TRBD1. The CDR3 extends over 12 amino acids. CDR1 and CDR2 from the germline V gene are MNHEY and SMNVEV (reference sequence). J lost 14 bases, V lost 6 bases, and 10 bases had no gene match. The CDR3 reads CASSRQGYRGYF. The CDR3 DNA reads as TGTGCCAGCAGCAGACAGGGGTACCGGGGGTATTTT.

V and J are TRBV10-3 and TRBJ1-3, with D tentatively TRBD1 (5 bases). The germline gives CDR1 ENHRY, CDR2 SYGVKD. Trimming shortened V by 0 bases and J by 0 bases, and 12 bases separated the two germline ends. This CDR3 has 17 residues. DNA for the CDR3: TGTGCCATCAGTGAGTCAAGGGGAAGGGGCTCTGGAAACACCATATATTTT. Its protein is CAISESRGRGSGNTIYF.

This CDR3 is CASSFGTNGVQPQHF. For the CDR3, the DNA is TGTGCCAGCTCCTTCGGCACAAACGGGGTCCAGCCCCAGCATTTT. The chain couples TRBV18 to TRBJ1-5; no firm D call. Trimming cost V 6 bases and J 7 bases, with 19 bases left between them. CDR1 and CDR2 (germline): KGHSH, LQKENI. The CDR3 totals 15 residues.

This chain connects TRBV28 to TRBJ2-7; maybe TRBD2 (5 bases). CDR3 length: 14 amino acids. Germline lookup yields CDR1 MDHEN and CDR2 SYDVKM. V lost 2 bases and J 1 base, leaving 9 bases between the germline ends. The DNA for the CDR3 is TGTGCCAGCAGTTTAGGAGGCAAATCCTACGAGCAGTACTTC. Protein: CASSLGGKSYEQYF.

This clone was counted only a few times. This rearrangement joins TRBV7-9 to TRBJ1-2; D possibly corresponds to TRBD1 (6 bases). CDR1 is SEHNR, CDR2 FQNEAQ, per germline (reference sequence). The CDR3 is 13 residues long. Trimming removed 2 bases at V and 8 bases at J, with 12 bases between. CDR3 region: CASSLMVDSGYTF. For the CDR3, the DNA is TGTGCCAGCAGCTTAATGGTGGACAGCGGCTACACCTTC.

This clone was detected only a few times. The rearrangement uses TRBV5-8 and TRBJ1-2, with TRBD1 identical over 10 bases. This CDR3 contains 14 residues. Germline CDR1 reads SGHTS; CDR2 reads YDEGEE. The V segment lost 5 bases and the J segment 4 bases; nucleotides outside the gene matches: 5. The CDR3 sequence is CASRDRGRFYGYTF. The CDR3 DNA sequence: TGTGCCAGCAGAGACAGGGGGCGGTTCTATGGCTACACCTTC. Using reference TRBV5-8 and TRBJ1-2 for the parts outside the CDR3, the full variable domain is EAGVTQSPTHLIKTRGQQATLRCSPISGHTSVYWYQQALGLGLQFLLWYDEGEERNRGNFPPRFSGRQFPNYSSELNVNALELEDSALYLCASRDRGRFYGYTFGSGTRLTVV.

The rearrangement links TRBV18 to TRBJ1-2; 12 nucleotides match TRBD1. CDR1 KGHSH and CDR2 LQKENI come from the germline V gene. Trimming cost V 2 bases and J 7 bases; bases outside gene matches: 5. There are 15 residues in the CDR3. The CDR3 DNA follows: TGTGCCAGCTCACCAGGGACAGGGGGCCATCGTGGCTACACCTTC. Translating it yields CASSPGTGGHRGYTF.

The chain is built from TRBV29-1 and TRBJ2-1; D is unclear. CDR1 is SQVTM and CDR2 is ANQGSEA in the germline V gene. Trimming cost V 3 bases and J 3 bases, with 9 bases left between them. The CDR3 has 13 residues. This CDR3 is CSVDPGGYNEQFF. CDR3 DNA sequence: TGCAGCGTTGATCCCGGCGGCTACAATGAGCAGTTCTTC.

This clone was recorded only once. The V gene is TRBV29-1, the J gene TRBJ2-7; TRBD2 aligns across 13 bases. The CDR3 has 13 residues. Germline CDR1 is SQVTM and CDR2 is ANQGSEA. Unmatched junction bases numbered 1, after V lost 6 bases and J lost 2 bases. The DNA of the CDR3 is TGCAGCGTGGGGACTAGCGGGGCCTACGAGCAGTACTTC. Protein: CSVGTSGAYEQYF.

The chain uses TRBV5-4 and TRBJ2-3, with D possibly matching TRBD1 (5 bases). In germline, CDR1 is SGHNT, CDR2 YYREEE (reference sequence). The CDR3 has 15 residues. V was cut by 0 bases and J by 2 bases, with 10 bases left in between. CDR3 residues: CASSLGTGPTDTQYF. The CDR3 DNA sequence: TGTGCCAGCAGCTTGGGAACAGGCCCCACAGATACGCAGTATTTT.

As for this clone: This CDR3 is also generated by other DNA sequences in the sample. V usage is TRBV9 and J usage is TRBJ1-2; possible D gene TRBD1, 5 bases. The V and J ends lost 0 bases and 8 bases respectively, with 11 bases between them. This CDR3 is 13 amino acids long. The germline CDR1 and CDR2 sequences are SGDLS and YYNGEE. CDR3 sequence reads: CASSVGQGGGYTF. The DNA of the CDR3 is TGTGCCAGCAGCGTAGGGCAGGGAGGCGGCTACACCTTC.

V usage is TRBV5-6 and J usage is TRBJ1-1; 9 nucleotides line up with TRBD1. CDR1 is SGHDT, CDR2 YYEEEE, per germline. Trimming took 3 bases from V and 1 from J; bases not matched to a gene: 4. There are 15 residues in the CDR3. CDR3 sequence: CASSSTGGANTEAFF. The CDR3 nucleotides read TGTGCCAGCAGCTCGACAGGGGGGGCGAACACTGAAGCTTTCTTT.

This sequence joins TRBV30 and TRBJ2-2; a weak D match, TRBD1 (5 bases). Germline V lookup: CDR1 GTSNPN, CDR2 SVGIG (reference sequence). The CDR3 contains 14 residues. The V and J ends lost 4 bases and 2 bases respectively, with 11 bases between them. The CDR3 loop is CAWTQTVNTGELFF. The CDR3 DNA sequence: TGTGCCTGGACCCAGACAGTTAACACCGGGGAGCTGTTTTTT.

The genes are TRBV19 and TRBJ1-2; 7 bases map to TRBD1. The germline CDR1 and CDR2 sequences are LNHDA and SQIVND (reference sequence). The CDR3 totals 15 residues. J was trimmed by 4 bases and V by 5 bases; bases with no gene match: 10. CDR3 nucleotides: TGTGCCAGTAGTTTGGGACAGCCGCTCCTCTATGGCTACACCTTC. Protein sequence: CASSLGQPLLYGYTF. Together with reference TRBV19 and TRBJ1-2, the CDR3 gives the full variable domain: DGGITQSPKYLFRKEGQNVTLSCEQNLNHDAMYWYRQDPGQGLRLIYYSQIVNDFQKGDIAEGYSVSREKKESFPLTVTSAQKNPTAFYLCASSLGQPLLYGYTFGSGTRLTVV.

V and J are TRBV19 and TRBJ2-3; TRBD2 agrees at 10 bases. The V gene end was trimmed by 5 bases and the J gene end by 2 bases; junction bases not matched to a gene: 4. From germline, CDR1 is LNHDA and CDR2 SQIVND (reference sequence). The CDR3 is made up of 15 amino acids. The DNA for the CDR3 is TGTGCCAGTAGTTTGCTAGCGGGGGACACAGATACGCAGTATTTT. This gives the protein CASSLLAGDTDTQYF. Looking up the rest from reference TRBV19 and TRBJ2-3 gives the full variable domain: DGGITQSPKYLFRKEGQNVTLSCEQNLNHDAMYWYRQDPGQGLRLIYYSQIVNDFQKGDIAEGYSVSREKKESFPLTVTSAQKNPTAFYLCASSLLAGDTDTQYFGPGTRLTVL.

This clone has more than one count but fewer than ten. V gene TRBV19 combines with J gene TRBJ2-1; D is uncertain. This CDR3 region has 15 residues. Trimming stripped 0 bases from V and 2 bases from J, with 8 bases between. Germline V CDR1 and CDR2: LNHDA, SQIVND (reference sequence). The CDR3 nucleotides are TGTGCCAGTAGTATAGATCCAGCGCCCTACAATGAGCAGTTCTTC. Residues: CASSIDPAPYNEQFF.

This clone is a singleton in its sample. Written as DNA, the CDR3 is TGCAGCGTAGACGACAGCCCGAACACTGAAGCTTTCTTT. It is translated as CSVDDSPNTEAFF. The chain combines TRBV29-1 with TRBJ1-1, with D maybe TRBD1 (5 bases). V was pared by 6 bases and J by 1 base, with 12 bases between. CDR3 size: 13 residues. Germline V gene sequence: CDR1 SQVTM, CDR2 ANQGSEA.